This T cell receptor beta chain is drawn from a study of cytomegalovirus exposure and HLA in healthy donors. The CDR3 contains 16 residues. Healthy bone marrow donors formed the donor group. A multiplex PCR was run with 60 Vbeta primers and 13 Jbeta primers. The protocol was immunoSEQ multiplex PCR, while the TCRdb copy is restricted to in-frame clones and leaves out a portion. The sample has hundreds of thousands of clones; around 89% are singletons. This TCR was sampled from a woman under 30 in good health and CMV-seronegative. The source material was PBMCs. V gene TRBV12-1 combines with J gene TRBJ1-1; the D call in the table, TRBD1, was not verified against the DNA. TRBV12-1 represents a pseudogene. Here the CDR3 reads CASSSDRDRLNTEAFF. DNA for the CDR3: TGTGCCAGCAGCTCGGACAGGGACAGACTGAACACTGAAGCTTTCTTT.